What follows are 5 T cell receptor beta chains derived from one specimen sequenced in a study of T cells after yellow fever vaccination. MiXCR was run by TCRdb on the 5' RACE reads, yielding one entry per CDR3 protein. The sample consists of about 30,000 distinct CDR3 sequences, 4.4% of them appearing once. Specimen: CD8+ T cells sorted from PBMCs, collected 5 days after the yellow fever booster vaccination. These receptors were collected from a man aged 30-40 years who received the YFV17D yellow fever vaccine.

In DNA, the CDR3 is TGTGCCAGCAGCCCCAGGGGAGTAGGGGGCCTTATCGGGGCCAACGTCCTGACTTTC. Residues: CASSPRGVGGLIGANVLTF. The chain is built from TRBV7-8 and TRBJ2-6, with 7 bases fitting TRBD1. The CDR3 is 19 amino acids. The V gene end was trimmed by 5 bases and the J gene end by 4 bases; junction bases not matched to a gene: 17. From germline, CDR1 is SGHVS and CDR2 FQNEAQ.

This clonotype was detected many times. The chain uses TRBV12-3 or TRBV12-4 and TRBJ2-7; the D is unclear. The V end was cut by 3 bases, the J end by 4 bases, with 7 bases between. The CDR3 sequence is 12 residues long. CDR3 DNA sequence: TGTGCCAGCAGTTTCGGGTATTACGAGCAGTACTTC. Translated: CASSFGYYEQYF.

This clonotype showed up many times. The gene calls are TRBV29-1 and TRBJ2-7, with TRBD2 as a possible D gene (6 bases). This CDR3 is built from 14 residues. V lost 3 bases to trimming and J lost 5 bases, with 17 bases between them. Germline CDR1 and CDR2: SQVTM and ANQGSEA. The CDR3 nucleotides read TGCAGCGTTGACCCCGCGGGGTCTGCGAACGAGCAGTACTTC. This encodes CSVDPAGSANEQYF.

The table lists this clonotype with many counts. The gene calls are TRBV7-2 and TRBJ2-5; 8 bases agree with TRBD1. CDR1 and CDR2 (germline): SGHTA, FQGNSA. The CDR3 loop spans 14 amino acids. V lost 5 bases, J lost 4 bases, and 6 bases stayed unmatched. CDR3 in DNA: TGTGCCAGCAGCCGGACAGGGTTTACAGAGACCCAGTACTTC. Protein: CASSRTGFTETQYF.

Many counts were recorded for this clonotype. The J gene is TRBJ2-7, the V gene TRBV7-9; D is perhaps TRBD2 (5 bases). The ends were cut back, 5 bases at V and 6 bases at J, with 11 bases in the middle. The length of the CDR3 is 12 residues. Germline lookup yields CDR1 SEHNR and CDR2 FQNEAQ (reference sequence). CDR3: CASSPPGGEQYF. In DNA form, the CDR3 reads TGTGCCAGCAGCCCTCCCGGAGGCGAGCAGTACTTC.